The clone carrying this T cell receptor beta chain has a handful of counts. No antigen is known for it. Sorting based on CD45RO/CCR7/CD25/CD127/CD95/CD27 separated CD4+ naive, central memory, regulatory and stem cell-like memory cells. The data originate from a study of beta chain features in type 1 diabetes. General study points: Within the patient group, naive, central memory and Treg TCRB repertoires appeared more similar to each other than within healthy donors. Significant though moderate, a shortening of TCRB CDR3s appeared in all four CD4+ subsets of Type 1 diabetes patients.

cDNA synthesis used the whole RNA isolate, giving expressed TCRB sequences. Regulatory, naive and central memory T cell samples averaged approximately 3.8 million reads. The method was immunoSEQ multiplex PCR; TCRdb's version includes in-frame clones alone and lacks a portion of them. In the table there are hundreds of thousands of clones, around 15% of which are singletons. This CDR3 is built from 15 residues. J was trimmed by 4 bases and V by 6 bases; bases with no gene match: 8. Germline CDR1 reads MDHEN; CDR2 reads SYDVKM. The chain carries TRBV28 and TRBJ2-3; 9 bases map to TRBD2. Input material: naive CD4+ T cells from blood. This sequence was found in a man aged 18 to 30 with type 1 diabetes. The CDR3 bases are TGTGCCAGCAGGGCACCAGCGGGGGGCTCAGATACGCAGTATTTT. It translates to CASRAPAGGSDTQYF.